This T cell receptor beta chain is from a study of blood T cell repertoires in COVID-19. About the study: Sites across the United States, Italy and Spain contributed samples from acute and convalescent COVID-19. Nucleic acid was either cDNA or gDNA, and it came from T cells, B-cell-depleted T cells, or PBMCs.

Only in-frame clones appear in the TCRdb table, and some are missing; sequencing was by immunoSEQ multiplex PCR. Of 250,000 to 300,000 clones listed, approximately 89% are singletons. Seattle's cohort entered during active infection and was followed longitudinally. The sequence was obtained from a woman aged 70-85 years with COVID-19, enrolled during active disease. Sequencing was done on a sample of peripheral blood.

As DNA, the CDR3 is TGCAGCGCTCAGACAGGGGGCGTTGAGCAGTTCTTC. This codes for CSAQTGGVEQFF. The chain is built from TRBV29-1 and TRBJ2-1; 10 bases align to TRBD1. CDR3 length equals 12 residues. CDR1 is SQVTM and CDR2 is ANQGSEA in the germline V gene. J gave up 9 bases and V 7 bases, and 6 bases lay outside the gene matches.